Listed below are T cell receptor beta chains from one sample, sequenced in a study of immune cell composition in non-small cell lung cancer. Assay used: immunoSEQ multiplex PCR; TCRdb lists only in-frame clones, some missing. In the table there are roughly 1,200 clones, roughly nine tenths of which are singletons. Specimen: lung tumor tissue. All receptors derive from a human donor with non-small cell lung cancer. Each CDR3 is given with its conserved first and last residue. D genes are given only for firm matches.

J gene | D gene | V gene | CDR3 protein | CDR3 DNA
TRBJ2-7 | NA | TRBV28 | CASSFQGFGYEQYF | TGTGCCAGCAGTTTCCAGGGGTTTGGGTACGAGCAGTACTTC